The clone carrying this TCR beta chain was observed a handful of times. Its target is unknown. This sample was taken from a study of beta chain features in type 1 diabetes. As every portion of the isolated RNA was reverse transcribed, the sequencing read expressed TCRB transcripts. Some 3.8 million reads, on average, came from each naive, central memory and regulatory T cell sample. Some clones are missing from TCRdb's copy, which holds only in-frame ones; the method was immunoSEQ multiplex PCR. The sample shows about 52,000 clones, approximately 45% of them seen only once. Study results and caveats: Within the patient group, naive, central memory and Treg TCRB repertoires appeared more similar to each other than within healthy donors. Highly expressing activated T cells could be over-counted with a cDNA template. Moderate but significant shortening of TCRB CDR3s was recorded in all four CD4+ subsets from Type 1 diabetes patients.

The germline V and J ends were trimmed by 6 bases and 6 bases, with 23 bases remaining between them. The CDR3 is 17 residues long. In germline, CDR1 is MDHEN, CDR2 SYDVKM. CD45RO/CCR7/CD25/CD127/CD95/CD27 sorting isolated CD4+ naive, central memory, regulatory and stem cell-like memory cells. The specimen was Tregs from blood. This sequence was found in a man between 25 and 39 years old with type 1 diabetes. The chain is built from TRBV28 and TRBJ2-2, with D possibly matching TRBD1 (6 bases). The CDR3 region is CASSEFGQTLGSGELFF. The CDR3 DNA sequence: TGTGCCAGCAGCGAATTCGGACAGACCCTTGGGTCCGGGGAGCTGTTTTTT.